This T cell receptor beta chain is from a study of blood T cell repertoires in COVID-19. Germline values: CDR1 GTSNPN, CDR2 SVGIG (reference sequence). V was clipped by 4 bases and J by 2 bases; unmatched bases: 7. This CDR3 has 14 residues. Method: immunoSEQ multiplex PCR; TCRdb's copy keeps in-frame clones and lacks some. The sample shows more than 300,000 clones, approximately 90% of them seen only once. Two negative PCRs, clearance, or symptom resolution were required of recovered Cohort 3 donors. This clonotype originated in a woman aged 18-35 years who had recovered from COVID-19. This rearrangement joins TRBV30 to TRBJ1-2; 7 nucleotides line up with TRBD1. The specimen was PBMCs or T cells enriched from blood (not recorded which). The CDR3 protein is CAWTPVRGNYGYTF. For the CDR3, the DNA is TGTGCCTGGACCCCGGTCAGGGGGAACTATGGCTACACCTTC.